Below, 19 T cell receptor beta chains from the same sample are listed, as sequenced in a study of blood T cell repertoires in COVID-19. Clones were sequenced by immunoSEQ multiplex PCR, and TCRdb holds only the in-frame ones, with some missing. The table shows roughly 150,000 clones, with 84% occurring only once. Sequencing input: PBMCs or T cells enriched from blood (not recorded which). The receptors derive from a woman aged 50 to 60 who had recovered from COVID-19.

This chain joins TRBV5-4 and TRBJ1-3; no clear D gene. Germline CDR1 SGHNT, CDR2 YYREEE (reference sequence). The V and J ends lost 0 bases and 7 bases respectively, with 8 bases between them. The CDR3 is 13 amino acids. CDR3 sequence (DNA): TGTGCCAGCAGCTTGGCCGGGTTGAACACCATATATTTT. This sequence encodes CASSLAGLNTIYF.

The CDR3 loop is CASSFKGGGAGAFF. DNA of the CDR3: TGTGCCAGCAGCTTTAAAGGAGGGGGCGCCGGAGCTTTCTTT. The chain joins TRBV7-2 to TRBJ1-1, with TRBD1 identical over 7 bases. J gave up 10 bases and V 3 bases, and 11 bases lay outside the gene matches. Germline loops: CDR1 SGHTA, CDR2 FQGNSA. The CDR3 consists of 14 residues.

As DNA, the CDR3 is TGTGCCAGCATACCGGGACTCCCTCCCCCCGAGCAGTACTTC. It codes for CASIPGLPPPEQYF. The chain recombines TRBV6-5 with TRBJ2-7; D is possibly TRBD2 (6 bases). V was trimmed by 7 bases and J by 6 bases, leaving 19 bases between them. Germline V lookup: CDR1 MNHEY, CDR2 SVGAGI. The CDR3 spans 14 residues.

The chain joins TRBV4-3 to TRBJ1-2, with TRBD1 matching 7 bases. The junction had 10 bases not matched to a gene; V was cut back by 6 bases and J by 6 bases. The CDR3 is made up of 14 amino acids. Germline values: CDR1 LGHNA, CDR2 YSLEER. The CDR3 loop reads CASRPTGTVNGYTF. CDR3 nucleotides: TGCGCCAGCAGACCGACAGGGACGGTAAATGGCTACACCTTC.

The genes are TRBV19 and TRBJ1-2; TRBD1 might be the D (5 bases). Per germline, CDR1 LNHDA and CDR2 SQIVND (reference sequence). V was clipped by 7 bases and J by 5 bases, with 11 bases between them. This CDR3 is built from 12 residues. The CDR3 DNA reads TGTGCCAGTAATCAGGGAGGATATGGCTACACCTTC. As protein: CASNQGGYGYTF.

The rearrangement uses TRBV18 and TRBJ2-2; 10 nucleotides line up with TRBD2. After removal of 3 bases from V and 5 bases from J, the junction contained 6 bases not matched to a gene. Germline V gene data show CDR1 as KGHSH and CDR2 as LQKENI. CDR3 size: 16 residues. In nucleotides, the CDR3 is TGTGCCAGCTCACCCCTAGCGGGAGAGGCAACCGGGGAGCTGTTTTTT. It is translated as CASSPLAGEATGELFF.

This clone was detected only once. This chain uses TRBV5-1 with TRBJ2-7, with D possibly TRBD1 on 5 matching bases. The CDR3 totals 14 residues. Trimming took off 0 bases at V and 1 base at J, with 8 bases between the two ends. The germline gives CDR1 SGHRS, CDR2 YFSETQ. CDR3 bases: TGCGCCAGCAGCTTGGCCGCAGGGTCCTACGAGCAGTACTTC. Amino acid sequence: CASSLAAGSYEQYF. The full variable domain, in which reference TRBV5-1 and TRBJ2-7 provide the parts outside the CDR3, is KAGVTQTPRYLIKTRGQQVTLSCSPISGHRSVSWYQQTPGQGLQFLFEYFSETQRNKGNFPGRFSGRQFSNSRSEMNVSTLELGDSALYLCASSLAAGSYEQYFGPGTRLTVT.

The V and J genes are TRBV2 and TRBJ1-1, with D possibly being TRBD1 (6 bases). Trimming removed 7 bases at V and 0 bases at J, with 12 bases between. This CDR3 comprises 14 residues. Germline V gives CDR1 SNHLY, CDR2 FYNNEI. The CDR3 nucleotides are TGTGCCAGCAAAATGGACAGCATGAACACTGAAGCTTTCTTT. The encoded protein is CASKMDSMNTEAFF. The entire variable domain, with the rest obtained from reference TRBV2 and TRBJ1-1, is as follows: EPEVTQTPSHQVTQMGQEVILRCVPISNHLYFYWYRQILGQKVEFLVSFYNNEISEKSEIFDDQFSVERPDGSNFTLKIRSTKLEDSAMYFCASKMDSMNTEAFFGQGTRLTVV.

The V gene is TRBV19, the J gene TRBJ1-5, with D possibly matching TRBD1 (6 bases). The V gene's germline CDR1 is LNHDA and CDR2 SQIVND (reference sequence). The CDR3 contains 15 residues. The germline V and J ends were trimmed by 3 bases and 0 bases, with 9 bases remaining between them. CDR3 in DNA: TGTGCCAGTAGTATGCGGACAGTTAGCAATCAGCCCCAGCATTTT. It codes for CASSMRTVSNQPQHF.

This chain joins TRBV27 and TRBJ2-7; 8 bases fit TRBD2. The CDR3 is 15 amino acids. Germline CDR1 reads MNHEY; CDR2 reads SMNVEV (reference sequence). Trimming cost V 6 bases and J 2 bases; bases outside gene matches: 9. This CDR3 reads CASSPGGLVAYEQYF. The CDR3, as DNA: TGTGCCAGCAGCCCTGGGGGACTAGTGGCCTACGAGCAGTACTTC.

The gene calls are TRBV4-2 and TRBJ2-7, with 7 nucleotides matching TRBD2. Per germline, CDR1 LGHNA and CDR2 YNFKEQ. This CDR3 is 12 amino acids long. With 1 base clipped from V and 11 bases from J, the junction kept 5 bases outside the gene matches. The CDR3 protein is CASSQVGGEEYF. The CDR3 coding sequence is TGTGCCAGCAGCCAAGTGGGGGGGGAGGAGTACTTC.

The CDR3 protein is CASSETSGAYNEQFF. Here the CDR3 DNA reads TGTGCCAGCAGCGAGACTAGCGGGGCTTACAATGAGCAGTTCTTC. The chain links TRBV9 to TRBJ2-1; 11 bases align to TRBD2. Germline loops: CDR1 SGDLS, CDR2 YYNGEE. CDR3 length: 15 residues. J gave up 4 bases and V 3 bases, and 3 bases lay outside the gene matches.

This clone was picked up a small number of times. The genes are TRBV5-4 and TRBJ2-1, with 10 bases matching TRBD2. The length of the CDR3 is 15 residues. Germline values: CDR1 SGHNT, CDR2 YYREEE (reference sequence). Germline trimming cut 5 bases from V and 4 bases from J; bases unmatched to any gene: 6. CDR3 nucleotides: TGTGCCAGCAGTCGGCTAGCGGGGGTATACAATGAGCAGTTCTTC. Protein product: CASSRLAGVYNEQFF.

The chain recombines TRBV5-1 with TRBJ1-5; perhaps TRBD1 as D (6 bases). The CDR3 has 13 residues. V was cut by 5 bases and J by 5 bases, with 11 bases left in between. Germline V lookup: CDR1 SGHRS, CDR2 YFSETQ. CDR3 loop: CASRQGVDQPQHF. The CDR3 DNA follows: TGCGCCAGCAGACAGGGTGTAGATCAGCCCCAGCATTTT.

V gene TRBV2 combines with J gene TRBJ2-7; D is possibly TRBD1 (8 bases). Trimming took off 8 bases at V and 4 bases at J, with 15 bases between the two ends. The CDR3 runs to 13 residues. The germline V gene encodes CDR1 SNHLY and CDR2 FYNNEI. Here the CDR3 reads CASGPQGGYEQYF. CDR3 DNA sequence: TGTGCCAGCGGACCACAGGGGGGGTACGAGCAGTACTTC. The full variable domain, its missing parts supplied by reference TRBV2 and TRBJ2-7, is EPEVTQTPSHQVTQMGQEVILRCVPISNHLYFYWYRQILGQKVEFLVSFYNNEISEKSEIFDDQFSVERPDGSNFTLKIRSTKLEDSAMYFCASGPQGGYEQYFGPGTRLTVT.

This clone was seen a few times. The genes are TRBV7-3 and TRBJ2-2, with 14 nucleotides matching TRBD2. The germline V gene has CDR1 SGHTA and CDR2 FQGTGA. Trimming cost V 5 bases and J 6 bases; bases outside gene matches: 2. There are 15 residues in the CDR3. The CDR3 coding sequence is TGTGCCAGCAGCCAGGGACTAGCGGGAGCCGGGGAGCTGTTTTTT. Its protein is CASSQGLAGAGELFF.

The chain carries TRBV15 and TRBJ2-7, with a weak D call TRBD1 (6 bases). The CDR3 contains 17 residues. Looked up from germline, CDR1 is LNHNV and CDR2 is YYDKDF (reference sequence). Trimming cost V 2 bases and J 5 bases, with 22 bases left between them. The DNA of the CDR3 is TGTGCCACCAGCAGACTTATATTGACAGGCCCCCGTGACGAGCAGTACTTC. It codes for CATSRLILTGPRDEQYF.

The V gene is TRBV5-1, the J gene TRBJ1-1; TRBD1 aligns across 8 bases. The CDR3 contains 16 residues. CDR1 SGHRS and CDR2 YFSETQ come from the germline V gene. The trim removed 0 bases at V and 4 bases at J, leaving 8 bases unmatched. The CDR3, as DNA: TGCGCCAGCAGCTTGGGGACAGGGTTCGGGGCCACTGAAGCTTTCTTT. Residues: CASSLGTGFGATEAFF.

The V call is TRBV29-1, the J call TRBJ1-2, with D possibly TRBD1 on 5 matching bases. The CDR3 sequence is 13 residues long. V was shortened by 3 bases and J by 2 bases, with 10 bases between the two germline ends. Germline CDR1 reads SQVTM; CDR2 reads ANQGSEA. Here the CDR3 reads CSVEVRGNYGYTF. The CDR3 DNA reads as TGCAGCGTTGAGGTGCGGGGGAACTATGGCTACACCTTC.